This entry lists 23 T cell receptor beta chains sequenced from one sample in a study of T cell responses to AZD1222 COVID-19 vaccine. The data were produced by immunoSEQ multiplex PCR, yet TCRdb's version contains in-frame clones alone and is incomplete. Counted here are 100,000 to 150,000 clones, about 93% occurring once; the ten biggest clones make up roughly 4.2%. The material was peripheral blood, obtained 28 days after the second dose of the MenACWY control vaccine. These receptors all come from an adult who received the MenACWY meningococcal vaccine as a control.

The count of this clone is one. The chain couples TRBV27 to TRBJ2-1; 10 bases align to TRBD2. The CDR3 loop spans 15 amino acids. CDR1 is MNHEY and CDR2 is SMNVEV in the germline V gene (reference sequence). Unmatched junction bases numbered 5, after V lost 6 bases and J lost 3 bases. CDR3 DNA: TGTGCCAGCAGCTGGACTAGCGGTAACTACAATGAGCAGTTCTTC. This translates into CASSWTSGNYNEQFF.

This clone was found many times. The rearrangement uses TRBV4-1 and TRBJ2-1; maybe TRBD1 (6 bases). The CDR3 runs 17 residues. Trimming left V 4 bases short and J 6 bases short, with 22 bases between. Germline CDR1 MGHRA, CDR2 YSYEKL. The CDR3 sequence: CASSPTGTLRSPNEQFF. The CDR3 nucleotides read TGCGCCAGCAGCCCCACCGGGACACTACGTAGCCCCAATGAGCAGTTCTTC.

The genes are TRBV19 and TRBJ1-6; D perhaps matches TRBD1 (6 bases). V was cut by 1 base and J by 6 bases, with 16 bases left in between. The CDR3 is 17 residues long. Germline loops: CDR1 LNHDA, CDR2 SQIVND (reference sequence). The CDR3 DNA sequence: TGTGCCAGTAGTATAGTCCCCCTCGGGGGGCCTAATTCACCCCTCCACTTT. Protein sequence: CASSIVPLGGPNSPLHF.

The chain has TRBV7-6 and TRBJ2-7, with D perhaps TRBD1 or TRBD2 (6 bases each). The CDR3 is 14 residues long. Germline V gene lookup returns CDR1 SGHVS and CDR2 FNYEAQ. Trimming took off 7 bases at V and 6 bases at J, with 19 bases between the two ends. The CDR3 region is CASIHGGTSCEQYV. The DNA of the CDR3 is TGTGCCAGCATCCACGGGGGCACTAGCTGCGAGCAGTACGTC.

J is TRBJ2-7 and V is TRBV27, with D possibly matching TRBD1 (6 bases). In germline, CDR1 is MNHEY, CDR2 SMNVEV (reference sequence). The CDR3 loop spans 9 amino acids. The chain's CDR3 is CASSPLGGV. CDR3 bases: TGTGCCAGCAGTCCCCTAGGGGGCGTC.

The chain combines TRBV12-5 with TRBJ1-4, with TRBD1 matching 9 bases. The J segment lost 8 bases and the V segment lost 1 base, leaving 8 bases of the junction unmatched. The CDR3 has 16 amino acids. In germline, CDR1 is LGHNT, CDR2 FRNRAP. CDR3 region: CASGLGYRGPGEKLFF. The CDR3 DNA reads as TGTGCTAGTGGTTTGGGCTACAGGGGGCCGGGAGAAAAACTGTTTTTT.

V gene TRBV7-8 combines with J gene TRBJ1-3; weak D call: TRBD1 (6 bases). Germline loops: CDR1 SGHVS, CDR2 FQNEAQ. With 0 bases removed from V and 3 bases from J, the gap between germline ends came to 15 bases. The CDR3 loop spans 17 amino acids. This CDR3 reads CASSLAGGQTIGNTIYF. CDR3 sequence (DNA): TGTGCCAGCAGCTTAGCGGGGGGGCAGACTATTGGAAACACCATATATTTT. The variable domain in full, completed from reference TRBV7-8 and TRBJ1-3, reads GAGVSQSPRYKVAKRGQDVALRCDPISGHVSLFWYQQALGQGPEFLTYFQNEAQLDKSGLPSDRFFAERPEGSVSTLKIQRTQQEDSAVYLCASSLAGGQTIGNTIYFGEGSWLTVV.

For the CDR3, the DNA is TGTGCCAGCAGCTGGGGACCAGGACGGCTGAACTCCTACGAGCAGTACTTC. This translates into CASSWGPGRLNSYEQYF. The rearrangement links TRBV27 to TRBJ2-7, with D tentatively TRBD1 or TRBD2 (5 bases each). V was shortened by 6 bases and J by 0 bases, with 21 bases between the two germline ends. The CDR3 covers 17 residues. The germline V gene has CDR1 MNHEY and CDR2 SMNVEV (reference sequence).

The J gene is TRBJ1-4, the V gene TRBV28; TRBD1 matches at 8 bases. Germline V CDR1 and CDR2: MDHEN, SYDVKM. This CDR3 contains 15 residues. Germline trimming cut 1 base from V and 6 bases from J; bases unmatched to any gene: 4. The CDR3 reads CASSLLNRGDEKLFF. Written as DNA, the CDR3 is TGTGCCAGCAGTTTATTAAACAGGGGGGATGAAAAACTGTTTTTT.

This chain joins TRBV11-3 and TRBJ2-3, with D possibly TRBD1 on 5 matching bases. The CDR3 consists of 13 residues. The ends were cut back, 3 bases at V and 3 bases at J, with 7 bases in the middle. The germline gives CDR1 SGHNT, CDR2 YENEEA. DNA of the CDR3: TGTGCCAGCAGCTTGAGACAGACAGATACGCAGTATTTT. Protein product: CASSLRQTDTQYF.

V gene TRBV7-7 combines with J gene TRBJ2-1, with TRBD1 matching 9 bases. CDR3 length: 15 residues. Germline V gene sequence: CDR1 SSHAT, CDR2 FNYEAQ (reference sequence). Losses at the gene ends were 5 bases for V and 0 bases for J; bases not matched to a gene: 2. In nucleotides, the CDR3 is TGTGCCAGCAGCCCGGGACAGGGCTCCTACAATGAGCAGTTCTTC. Translation: CASSPGQGSYNEQFF.

This rearrangement joins TRBV29-1 to TRBJ1-4, with TRBD1 identical over 9 bases. With 5 bases clipped from V and 8 bases from J, the junction kept 6 bases outside the gene matches. The CDR3 is 13 amino acids. Looked up from germline, CDR1 is SQVTM and CDR2 is ANQGSEA. The CDR3 DNA reads TGCAGCGTTCGGACAGGGGCGCAAGAAAAACTGTTTTTT. Residues: CSVRTGAQEKLFF.

V and J are TRBV11-2 and TRBJ2-2, with D possibly matching TRBD1 (7 bases). The germline CDR1 and CDR2 sequences are SGHAT and FQNNGV. This CDR3 region has 19 residues. The germline V and J ends were trimmed by 5 bases and 4 bases, with 26 bases remaining between them. CDR3 loop: CASSPYPLRQGGSTGELFF. CDR3 DNA sequence: TGTGCCAGCAGCCCCTACCCTCTAAGACAGGGAGGTAGCACCGGGGAGCTGTTTTTT.

The genes are TRBV5-1 and TRBJ1-3; no clear D. The CDR3 is 13 amino acids. Germline V lookup: CDR1 SGHRS, CDR2 YFSETQ. Trimming cost V 4 bases and J 3 bases, with 8 bases left between them. CDR3 nucleotide sequence: TGCGCCAGCAGCCTGTACAATGGAAACACCATATATTTT. Its protein product is CASSLYNGNTIYF. The variable domain in full, with the rest retrieved from reference TRBV5-1 and TRBJ1-3, is KAGVTQTPRYLIKTRGQQVTLSCSPISGHRSVSWYQQTPGQGLQFLFEYFSETQRNKGNFPGRFSGRQFSNSRSEMNVSTLELGDSALYLCASSLYNGNTIYFGEGSWLTVV.

The chain recombines TRBV19 with TRBJ2-6; 7 nucleotides match TRBD2. From germline, CDR1 is LNHDA and CDR2 SQIVND (reference sequence). CDR3 length: 19 amino acids. Trimming at V came to 7 bases and at J to 0 bases, leaving 15 bases not matched to a gene. The CDR3 here is CASTGGGQLGYSGANVLTF. In DNA form, the CDR3 reads TGTGCCAGTACTGGGGGAGGGCAGCTTGGGTACTCTGGGGCCAACGTCCTGACTTTC.

CDR3 residues: CASSLEGYGTDTQYF. The CDR3 DNA is TGTGCCAGCAGTTTAGAGGGGTATGGCACAGATACGCAGTATTTT. The rearrangement uses TRBV27 and TRBJ2-3, with D possibly being TRBD1 or TRBD2 (5 bases each). There are 15 residues in the CDR3. Germline CDR1 and CDR2: MNHEY and SMNVEV (reference sequence). The V end lost 2 bases, the J end lost 1 base, and 10 bases lay between the germline ends.

This clone was recorded a few times. The chain has TRBV4-2 and TRBJ1-2, with 9 bases aligning to TRBD1. The germline V gene has CDR1 LGHNA and CDR2 YNFKEQ. There are 15 residues in the CDR3. J was trimmed by 4 bases and V by 4 bases; bases with no gene match: 7. CDR3 sequence (DNA): TGTGCCAGCAGCCCGGGACAGGGACCTGGCTATGGCTACACCTTC. This sequence encodes CASSPGQGPGYGYTF.

CDR3: CASVAGGGLETQYF. In DNA, the CDR3 is TGTGCCAGCGTCGCGGGAGGGGGGCTGGAGACCCAGTACTTC. This rearrangement joins TRBV5-8 to TRBJ2-5; 9 bases align to TRBD2. This CDR3 is 14 amino acids long. Germline V gene lookup returns CDR1 SGHTS and CDR2 YDEGEE. V lost 7 bases, J lost 5 bases, and 9 bases stayed unmatched.

The V gene is TRBV5-4, the J gene TRBJ2-5, with TRBD2 matching 12 bases. Per germline, CDR1 SGHNT and CDR2 YYREEE (reference sequence). Unmatched junction bases numbered 7, after V lost 0 bases and J lost 1 base. The CDR3 is 18 residues long. The CDR3 sequence is CASSLGLAGVNLQETQYF. DNA of the CDR3: TGTGCCAGCAGCTTGGGACTAGCGGGAGTCAACCTCCAAGAGACCCAGTACTTC.

The chain is built from TRBV11-2 and TRBJ1-6; no reliable D call. CDR1 is SGHAT and CDR2 is FQNNGV in the germline V gene. The CDR3 has 13 amino acids. Between the trimmed V and J ends, which lost 0 bases and 7 bases, there was a span of 4 bases. The CDR3 bases are TGTGCCAGCAGCTTAGAGGTGAATTCACCCCTCCACTTT. Translating it yields CASSLEVNSPLHF. Together with reference TRBV11-2 and TRBJ1-6, the CDR3 gives the full variable domain: EAGVAQSPRYKIIEKRQSVAFWCNPISGHATLYWYQQILGQGPKLLIQFQNNGVVDDSQLPKDRFSAERLKGVDSTLKIQPAKLEDSAVYLCASSLEVNSPLHFGNGTRLTVT.

V usage is TRBV5-1 and J usage is TRBJ2-2; no clear D. CDR1 is SGHRS, CDR2 YFSETQ, per germline. This CDR3 spans 14 amino acids. V lost 0 bases to trimming and J lost 1 base, with 4 bases between them. The CDR3 region has the DNA TGCGCCAGCAGCTTGGGATTGAACACCGGGGAGCTGTTTTTT. Protein product: CASSLGLNTGELFF.

V is TRBV13 and J is TRBJ2-5; 11 bases align to TRBD2. CDR1 is PRHDT, CDR2 FYEKMQ, per germline (reference sequence). CDR3 length equals 15 residues. Trimming cost V 6 bases and J 2 bases; bases outside gene matches: 5. DNA for the CDR3: TGTGCCAGCAGACGGGGACTAGCGGTTCAAGAGACCCAGTACTTC. Translation: CASRRGLAVQETQYF.

This clone was recorded only once. The chain has TRBV6-2 or TRBV6-3 and TRBJ2-1, with TRBD2 matching over 8 bases. Germline CDR1 is MNHEY and CDR2 is SVGEGT. After removal of 0 bases from V and 5 bases from J, the junction contained 6 bases not matched to a gene. This CDR3 has 16 amino acids. CDR3 protein: CASSYSRLASDNEQFF. The CDR3 DNA reads TGTGCCAGCAGTTACTCGAGACTAGCGTCCGACAATGAGCAGTTCTTC.